The 30 T cell receptor beta chains listed next were all sequenced from one sample in a study of blood T cell repertoires in COVID-19. Data came from immunoSEQ multiplex PCR; TCRdb stores just in-frame clones and leaves some out. The sample holds some 150,000 clones, roughly 88% seen once. Sequencing was performed on peripheral blood. These receptors all come from a woman aged 55-70 years with acute or convalescent COVID-19.

The V and J genes are TRBV27 and TRBJ1-6; no clear D gene. With 6 bases removed from V and 6 bases from J, the gap between germline ends came to 15 bases. CDR1 is MNHEY, CDR2 SMNVEV, per germline (reference sequence). The CDR3 extends over 15 amino acids. CDR3 nucleotide sequence: TGTGCCAGCAGCCTCGGCTCAGGTTTTAATTCACCCCTCCACTTT. Translation gives CASSLGSGFNSPLHF.

The chain links TRBV12-3 or TRBV12-4 to TRBJ1-1; the match to TRBD1 covers 8 bases. The CDR3 has 13 amino acids. V trimming: 1 base; J trimming: 11 bases; junction bases outside the gene matches: 6. The DNA for the CDR3 is TGTGCCAGCAGTTTAGGGACAGGGAGGACGGCTTTCTTT. This encodes CASSLGTGRTAFF.

This chain uses TRBV19 with TRBJ1-5; TRBD1 is a possible D gene (5 bases). V lost 6 bases and J lost 2, with 8 bases in between. The CDR3 totals 13 residues. Germline assignment: CDR1 LNHDA and CDR2 SQIVND (reference sequence). The CDR3 DNA follows: TGTGCCAGTAGCGAACAGGGCAATCAGCCCCAGCATTTT. Its protein is CASSEQGNQPQHF.

The genes are TRBV28 and TRBJ1-5, with D unresolved. CDR1 is MDHEN and CDR2 is SYDVKM in the germline V gene. Trimming cost V 1 base and J 2 bases, with 12 bases left between them. This CDR3 spans 16 amino acids. The CDR3 DNA is TGTGCCAGCAGTTTATTCGAGGGTATTGGCAATCAGCCCCAGCATTTT. This codes for CASSLFEGIGNQPQHF.

The rearrangement joins TRBV6-5 to TRBJ1-1; D is possibly TRBD1 (6 bases). The CDR3 has 14 amino acids. Per germline, CDR1 MNHEY and CDR2 SVGAGI. Deletions cut 5 bases from V and 6 bases from J, with 16 bases between. CDR3 DNA: TGTGCCAGCAGTAAGATCAGGGGCATCTCTGAAGCTTTCTTT. This sequence encodes CASSKIRGISEAFF.

The chain uses TRBV7-8 and TRBJ1-2, with 8 bases identical to TRBD1. Unmatched junction bases numbered 12, after V lost 5 bases and J lost 7 bases. The CDR3 has 15 amino acids. Germline CDR1 and CDR2: SGHVS and FQNEAQ. The CDR3 protein is CASSAGQGIDGGYTF. The CDR3 DNA reads as TGTGCCAGCAGCGCCGGACAGGGAATTGACGGTGGCTACACCTTC.

The rearrangement links TRBV4-3 to TRBJ1-1; tentative D call: TRBD1 (5 bases). This CDR3 spans 14 amino acids. Germline loops: CDR1 LGHNA, CDR2 YSLEER. V shed 0 bases and J shed 4 bases, with 9 bases lying between them. The CDR3 region has the DNA TGCGCCAGCAGCCAAGATTGGAGGGGCACTGAAGCTTTCTTT. Translation gives CASSQDWRGTEAFF.

The chain uses TRBV4-1 and TRBJ1-4; a possible D gene is TRBD1 (5 bases). The CDR3 totals 16 residues. Germline CDR1 is MGHRA and CDR2 is YSYEKL. V gave up 0 bases and J gave up 5 bases, with 13 bases separating them. Here the CDR3 reads CASSQDRGSYNEKLFF. CDR3 DNA: TGCGCCAGCAGCCAAGACCGGGGGTCTTACAATGAAAAACTGTTTTTT.

This chain uses TRBV7-2 with TRBJ1-5, with 9 bases lining up with TRBD1. Losses at the gene ends were 5 bases for V and 5 bases for J; bases not matched to a gene: 4. The V gene's germline CDR1 is SGHTA and CDR2 FQGNSA. The CDR3 sequence is 14 residues long. Written as DNA, the CDR3 is TGTGCCAGCAGCGGGCGGACAGGGGATCAGCCCCAGCATTTT. Residues: CASSGRTGDQPQHF. The full variable domain, completed using reference TRBV7-2 and TRBJ1-5, is GAGVSQSPSNKVTEKGKDVELRCDPISGHTALYWYRQSLGQGLEFLIYFQGNSAPDKSGLPSDRFSAERTGGSVSTLTIQRTQQEDSAVYLCASSGRTGDQPQHFGDGTRLSIL.

The rearrangement joins TRBV19 to TRBJ2-5, with D possibly TRBD1 on 5 matching bases. Germline CDR1 LNHDA, CDR2 SQIVND (reference sequence). V was cut by 4 bases and J by 5 bases, with 11 bases left in between. The length of the CDR3 is 13 residues. The CDR3 sequence is CASSTSGWETQYF. The CDR3 DNA follows: TGTGCCAGTAGTACCTCAGGGTGGGAGACCCAGTACTTC.

In DNA form, the CDR3 reads TGCGCCAGCAGAGTGATGTGGGACATTGAAGATAGCAATCAGCCCCAGCATTTT. It yields the protein CASRVMWDIEDSNQPQHF. This chain links TRBV10-1 with TRBJ1-5; weak D call: TRBD1 (6 bases). CDR1 is WNHNN and CDR2 is SYGVQD in the germline V gene (reference sequence). This CDR3 is 18 amino acids long. Trimming stripped 6 bases from V and 0 bases from J, with 21 bases between.

The rearrangement links TRBV18 to TRBJ1-5, with 7 nucleotides matching TRBD1. The CDR3 has 14 residues. The germline V gene has CDR1 KGHSH and CDR2 LQKENI. V gave up 6 bases and J gave up 2 bases; unmatched junction bases: 4. The CDR3: CASSRTGGNQPQHF. The CDR3 region has the DNA TGTGCCAGCTCTCGGACAGGAGGCAATCAGCCCCAGCATTTT.

The chain is built from TRBV4-3 and TRBJ2-3; D is perhaps TRBD1 (5 bases). V lost 0 bases and J lost 0, with 13 bases in between. The CDR3 spans 17 residues. CDR1 and CDR2 (germline): LGHNA, YSLEER. CDR3 nucleotides: TGCGCCAGCAGCCAAGATGTGGGGCCGTCTAGCACAGATACGCAGTATTTT. Translation: CASSQDVGPSSTDTQYF.

V usage is TRBV6-2 or TRBV6-3 and J usage is TRBJ1-5, with 7 bases identical to TRBD1. CDR3 size: 14 residues. Germline CDR1 is MNHEY and CDR2 is SVGEGT. V gave up 6 bases and J gave up 7 bases; unmatched junction bases: 9. CDR3 sequence reads: CASSLTGSRQPQHF. Here the CDR3 DNA reads TGTGCCAGCAGCCTGACAGGGAGTCGACAGCCCCAGCATTTT.

The chain has TRBV19 and TRBJ1-4, with unresolved D. The CDR3 covers 15 residues. V dropped 7 bases and J dropped 2 bases, with 14 bases sitting between them. Germline loops: CDR1 LNHDA, CDR2 SQIVND (reference sequence). The DNA for the CDR3 is TGTGCCAGTACCGTGGGTGGAGGTACTAATGAAAAACTGTTTTTT. This codes for CASTVGGGTNEKLFF.

This chain links TRBV30 with TRBJ2-3, with 9 bases aligning to TRBD1. Germline V gene lookup returns CDR1 GTSNPN and CDR2 SVGIG (reference sequence). The CDR3 contains 16 residues. V was pared by 2 bases and J by 1 base, with 7 bases of the junction left unmatched. The CDR3 DNA sequence: TGTGCCTGGAGTATTCCGACAGGGGGGCGCACAGATACGCAGTATTTT. This encodes CAWSIPTGGRTDTQYF.

The chain carries TRBV5-6 and TRBJ1-6, with D hard to call. CDR3 length equals 15 residues. Germline values: CDR1 SGHDT, CDR2 YYEEEE. The ends were cut back, 1 base at V and 7 bases at J, with 12 bases in the middle. The CDR3 region has the DNA TGTGCCAGCAGCTTGCTTTCCTTGCGGAATTCACCCCTCCACTTT. This encodes CASSLLSLRNSPLHF.

The chain is built from TRBV6-4 and TRBJ2-7; D perhaps matches TRBD1 (6 bases). Trimming stripped 0 bases from V and 7 bases from J, with 16 bases between. CDR3 size: 15 residues. Germline CDR1 is MRHNA and CDR2 is SNTAGT. The CDR3 DNA reads TGTGCCAGCAGTGACTCGACTCGACAGGCCGGAGAGCAGTACTTC. It specifies CASSDSTRQAGEQYF.

The chain is built from TRBV18 and TRBJ1-4; 10 positions match TRBD1. The germline V gene has CDR1 KGHSH and CDR2 LQKENI. The CDR3 length is 18 residues. Germline trimming cut 5 bases from V and 2 bases from J; bases unmatched to any gene: 11. Here the CDR3 DNA reads TGTGCCAGCTCAACGGGTCCCGGGACAGGGGTCACTAATGAAAAACTGTTTTTT. It encodes CASSTGPGTGVTNEKLFF.

This clone has a single count. This chain joins TRBV29-1 and TRBJ1-2; tentatively, D is TRBD1 (5 bases). Trimming removed 5 bases from V and 4 bases from J, with 29 bases in between. The CDR3 runs to 18 residues. Germline V gene lookup returns CDR1 SQVTM and CDR2 ANQGSEA. In DNA, the CDR3 is TGCAGCGTTTCTTCTCCGTCGGCAGGGCCTAAATCTAGCTATGGCTACACCTTC. This sequence encodes CSVSSPSAGPKSSYGYTF.

This CDR3 reads CASSLGGFSNTGELFF. The CDR3, as DNA: TGTGCCAGCAGTTTAGGGGGGTTTTCTAACACCGGGGAGCTGTTTTTT. The rearrangement uses TRBV28 and TRBJ2-2, with a tentative D call TRBD2 (6 bases). Trimming shortened V by 2 bases and J by 2 bases, and 12 bases separated the two germline ends. There are 16 residues in the CDR3. Germline V lookup: CDR1 MDHEN, CDR2 SYDVKM.

Only one count was recorded for this clone. V and J are TRBV5-1 and TRBJ1-1; a possible D gene is TRBD1 (5 bases). Germline-derived CDR1 and CDR2 are SGHRS and YFSETQ. The V end lost 2 bases, the J end lost 7 bases, and 12 bases lay between the germline ends. The CDR3 spans 13 residues. CDR3 DNA sequence: TGCGCCAGCAGCTTCTCGACAGAGCTTGAAGCTTTCTTT. Residues: CASSFSTELEAFF.

The CDR3, as DNA: TGTGCCAGCGGCCCGGGTATTAATTCACCCCTCCACTTT. This translates into CASGPGINSPLHF. J is TRBJ1-6 and V is TRBV3-1 (or the pseudogene TRBV3-2); D not certain. CDR1 is LGHDT, CDR2 YNNKEL, per germline (reference sequence). V lost 8 bases and J 6 bases, leaving 11 bases between the germline ends. The CDR3 covers 13 residues.

This rearrangement joins TRBV5-4 to TRBJ2-7; 7 bases fit TRBD1. Germline-derived CDR1 and CDR2 are SGHNT and YYREEE (reference sequence). This CDR3 is 14 amino acids long. V lost 0 bases, J lost 2 bases, and 2 bases stayed unmatched. In DNA, the CDR3 is TGTGCCAGCAGCTTGGGACAGGGTCCCTACGAGCAGTACTTC. This encodes CASSLGQGPYEQYF.

The gene calls are TRBV27 and TRBJ1-4; no clear D. This CDR3 has 14 residues. Germline V gene data show CDR1 as MNHEY and CDR2 as SMNVEV (reference sequence). V dropped 6 bases and J dropped 0 bases, with 8 bases sitting between them. CDR3 loop: CASSGDATNEKLFF. CDR3 in DNA: TGTGCCAGCAGCGGTGATGCAACTAATGAAAAACTGTTTTTT. The whole variable domain, remainder taken from reference TRBV27 and TRBJ1-4, is EAQVTQNPRYLITVTGKKLTVTCSQNMNHEYMSWYRQDPGLGLRQIYYSMNVEVTDKGDVPEGYKVSRKEKRNFPLILESPSPNQTSLYFCASSGDATNEKLFFGSGTQLSVL.

The rearrangement uses TRBV7-2 and TRBJ2-2; TRBD2 matches at 7 bases. CDR1 is SGHTA and CDR2 is FQGNSA in the germline V gene. V shed 3 bases, J shed 5 bases, and the junction held 6 bases outside the gene matches. There are 15 residues in the CDR3. The CDR3: CASSFQVGGTGELFF. The CDR3 DNA is TGTGCCAGCAGCTTTCAGGTGGGGGGGACCGGGGAGCTGTTTTTT.

The chain is built from TRBV5-8 and TRBJ1-4; no clear D. Germline loops: CDR1 SGHTS, CDR2 YDEGEE. This CDR3 is 13 amino acids long. Between the trimmed V and J ends, which lost 4 bases and 15 bases, there was a span of 19 bases. Written as DNA, the CDR3 is TGTGCCAGCAGCCGGGAGGAGGCAAGTCGAATGTTTTTT. Translation: CASSREEASRMFF.

This sequence joins TRBV27 and TRBJ2-3; tentatively, D is TRBD1 (5 bases). This CDR3 has 15 residues. The V gene lost 1 base and the J gene lost 1 base, with 9 bases spanning the gap. In germline, CDR1 is MNHEY, CDR2 SMNVEV (reference sequence). The CDR3 DNA follows: TGTGCCAGCAGTTTATTAGGGGCCCGCACAGATACGCAGTATTTT. Its translation is CASSLLGARTDTQYF.

The rearrangement joins TRBV5-1 to TRBJ2-1, with D possibly matching TRBD1 (6 bases). V dropped 0 bases and J dropped 0 bases, with 10 bases sitting between them. The CDR3 extends over 16 amino acids. CDR1 is SGHRS and CDR2 is YFSETQ in the germline V gene. The CDR3 protein is CASSLEQGRSYNEQFF. The CDR3 bases are TGCGCCAGCAGCTTGGAACAGGGTCGCTCCTACAATGAGCAGTTCTTC.

V is TRBV3-1 (or the pseudogene TRBV3-2) and J is TRBJ2-1; D unclear. V was pared by 0 bases and J by 10 bases, with 4 bases between. The germline V gene has CDR1 LGHDT and CDR2 YNNKEL (reference sequence). CDR3 length equals 11 residues. CDR3 bases: TGTGCCAGCAGCCAAGACCGGGAGCAGTTCTTC. This translates into CASSQDREQFF.